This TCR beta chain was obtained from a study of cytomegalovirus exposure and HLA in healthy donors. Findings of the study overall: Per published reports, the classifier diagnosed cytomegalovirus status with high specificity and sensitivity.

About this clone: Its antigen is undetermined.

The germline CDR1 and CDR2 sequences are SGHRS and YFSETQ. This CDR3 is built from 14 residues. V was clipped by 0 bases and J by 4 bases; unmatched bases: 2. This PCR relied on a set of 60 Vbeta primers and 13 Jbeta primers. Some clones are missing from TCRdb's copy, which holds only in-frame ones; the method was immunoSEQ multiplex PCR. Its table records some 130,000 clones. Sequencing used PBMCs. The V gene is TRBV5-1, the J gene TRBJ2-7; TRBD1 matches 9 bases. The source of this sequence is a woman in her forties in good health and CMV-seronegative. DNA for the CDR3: TGCGCCAGCAGCTTGGACGGGACAGGGTACGAGCAGTACTTC. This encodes CASSLDGTGYEQYF.